Below, 9 T cell receptor beta chains from the same sample are listed, as sequenced in a study of pediatric ulcerative colitis. The method was immunoSEQ multiplex PCR; TCRdb's version includes in-frame clones alone and lacks a portion of them. The sample holds tens of thousands of clones, 75% to 85% seen once. Sequencing used blood. The receptors here all came from a boy aged 10-17 years with moderate ulcerative colitis.

The J gene is TRBJ1-6, the V gene TRBV19, with 7 nucleotides matching TRBD1. The CDR3 spans 15 residues. CDR1 and CDR2 (germline): LNHDA, SQIVND (reference sequence). Trimming removed 4 bases from V and 11 bases from J; junction bases left unmatched: 11. The CDR3 DNA sequence: TGTGCCAGTAGTACCACAGGGGCGGATAACCCACCCCTCCACTTT. Protein product: CASSTTGADNPPLHF.

Of note for this clone: The same CDR3 can be traced to other DNA sequences in this sample. The gene calls are TRBV5-1 and TRBJ1-1; D gene unclear. This CDR3 is built from 14 residues. Germline CDR1 and CDR2: SGHRS and YFSETQ. The V gene lost 2 bases and the J gene lost 2 bases, with 10 bases spanning the gap. CDR3 DNA: TGCGCCAGCAGCTTACGGGGTAGAAACACTGAAGCTTTCTTT. Its translation: CASSLRGRNTEAFF.

The chain is built from TRBV29-1 and TRBJ1-3, with unresolved D. Germline V gives CDR1 SQVTM, CDR2 ANQGSEA. V dropped 0 bases and J dropped 0 bases, with 9 bases sitting between them. This CDR3 is 15 amino acids long. CDR3 region: CSVEDAISSGNTIYF. The DNA of the CDR3 is TGCAGCGTTGAAGATGCGATAAGCTCTGGAAACACCATATATTTT.

The CDR3 spells CASSSDSRGQPQHF. In DNA, the CDR3 is TGTGCCAGCAGCTCGGACAGCCGGGGTCAGCCCCAGCATTTT. The chain joins TRBV5-4 to TRBJ1-5, with D maybe TRBD1 (6 bases). Per the germline V gene, CDR1 is SGHNT and CDR2 is YYREEE (reference sequence). V was clipped by 3 bases and J by 6 bases, with 13 bases between them. This CDR3 is 14 amino acids long.

The chain couples TRBV13 to TRBJ1-3; no reliable D call. V lost 3 bases, J lost 4 bases, and 7 bases lay in between. CDR3 size: 13 residues. The V gene's germline CDR1 is PRHDT and CDR2 FYEKMQ (reference sequence). The CDR3 nucleotides read TGTGCCAGCAGCTTGGACCGAGGAAACACCATATATTTT. Protein product: CASSLDRGNTIYF.

The V and J genes are TRBV6-1 and TRBJ2-7, with a weak D call TRBD2 (5 bases). V was shortened by 6 bases and J by 0 bases, with 15 bases between the two germline ends. The CDR3 has 15 amino acids. The germline CDR1 and CDR2 sequences are MNHNS and SASEGT. The CDR3 nucleotides are TGTGCCAGCAGGACTGGCGGGTCGAACTCCTACGAGCAGTACTTC. Amino acids: CASRTGGSNSYEQYF.

This clone was observed a few times. The rearrangement uses TRBV4-2 and TRBJ1-3, with a weak D call TRBD1 (5 bases). Germline V gene sequence: CDR1 LGHNA, CDR2 YNFKEQ. The ends were cut back, 2 bases at V and 2 bases at J, with 10 bases in the middle. This CDR3 comprises 15 residues. CDR3 protein: CASSQLGTAGNTIYF. The CDR3 DNA reads TGTGCCAGCAGCCAACTAGGGACTGCTGGAAACACCATATATTTT.

This sequence joins TRBV5-1 and TRBJ2-2, with a weak D call TRBD2 (5 bases). Germline V gene sequence: CDR1 SGHRS, CDR2 YFSETQ. The V gene lost 0 bases and the J gene lost 1 base, with 10 bases spanning the gap. This CDR3 is 16 amino acids long. CDR3 sequence: CASSLGIGMNTGELFF. As DNA, the CDR3 is TGCGCCAGCAGCTTGGGGATCGGGATGAACACCGGGGAGCTGTTTTTT.

The CDR3, as DNA: TGTGCCAGCAGTGACAGCGCCGATAACTATGGCTACACCTTC. Translating it yields CASSDSADNYGYTF. The chain has TRBV2 and TRBJ1-2, with D unclear. The CDR3 sequence is 14 residues long. Germline V gene sequence: CDR1 SNHLY, CDR2 FYNNEI. The ends were cut back, 3 bases at V and 1 base at J, with 9 bases in the middle.